These 11 T cell receptor beta chains share one sample of origin, sequenced in a study of blood T cell repertoires in COVID-19 (dated by TCRdb to the early 2020s). Library prep was done by the immunoSEQ multiplex PCR assay. TCRdb provides this immuneACCESS table in a form limited to in-frame rearrangements. Some clones are lacking; in checked studies, under half of them reflect an unresolved V gene, and why the rest are absent is not known. The table for this sample lists approximately 97,000 clones; roughly 90% of them were counted only once. Around 1.9% of the sample lies in the top ten. Material for sequencing was peripheral blood. The receptors originated from a woman aged 45-60 years with COVID-19, enrolled during active disease.

The chain recombines TRBV24-1 with TRBJ1-2, with 9 positions matching TRBD1. The CDR3 is made up of 14 amino acids. Germline V gene data show CDR1 as KGHDR and CDR2 as SFDVKD. Losses at the gene ends were 3 bases for V and 8 bases for J; bases not matched to a gene: 6. The CDR3 region is CATSDPGQGIGYTF. The DNA of the CDR3 is TGTGCCACCAGTGATCCGGGACAGGGTATAGGCTACACCTTC.

The rearrangement uses TRBV28 and TRBJ1-2; possible D gene TRBD1, 6 bases. Germline V gene lookup returns CDR1 MDHEN and CDR2 SYDVKM. The CDR3 is 13 amino acids. Between the trimmed V and J ends, which lost 10 bases and 2 bases, there was a span of 14 bases. The CDR3 region is CAIQGHSNYGYTF. The CDR3 bases are TGTGCCATCCAGGGACATTCGAACTATGGCTACACCTTC.

The chain employs TRBV11-3 and TRBJ2-3, with 14 nucleotides matching TRBD2. The CDR3 runs 16 residues. V shed 4 bases, J shed 3 bases, and the junction held 3 bases outside the gene matches. CDR1 SGHNT and CDR2 YENEEA come from the germline V gene. This CDR3 is CASSSGLAGATDTQYF. The CDR3 nucleotides read TGTGCCAGCAGCTCGGGACTAGCGGGGGCGACAGATACGCAGTATTTT.

This rearrangement joins TRBV19 to TRBJ2-4; tentatively, D is TRBD2 (5 bases). CDR1 and CDR2 (germline): LNHDA, SQIVND (reference sequence). The V end was cut by 1 base, the J end by 6 bases, with 10 bases between. CDR3 size: 14 residues. The DNA for the CDR3 is TGTGCCAGTAGTATAGGAGGGCTTGGAAACATTCAGTACTTC. The encoded protein is CASSIGGLGNIQYF.

The rearrangement joins TRBV3-1 (or the pseudogene TRBV3-2) to TRBJ2-1; 7 bases line up with TRBD2. The CDR3 is made up of 15 amino acids. With 4 bases clipped from V and 7 bases from J, the junction kept 10 bases outside the gene matches. The germline V gene has CDR1 LGHDT and CDR2 YNNKEL (reference sequence). This CDR3 is CASSRAGGRSNEQFF. The CDR3 bases are TGTGCCAGCAGCCGCGCCGGGGGGAGGTCGAATGAGCAGTTCTTC.

This clone showed up just once. This sequence joins TRBV27 and TRBJ2-4; a possible D gene is TRBD2 (6 bases). Per the germline V gene, CDR1 is MNHEY and CDR2 is SMNVEV (reference sequence). The V and J ends lost 8 bases and 5 bases respectively, with 13 bases between them. The CDR3 has 13 amino acids. CDR3 protein: CASREAGQNIQYF. DNA for the CDR3: TGTGCCAGCCGAGAGGCGGGGCAAAACATTCAGTACTTC.

This sequence joins TRBV5-1 and TRBJ2-1; D might be TRBD1 (6 bases). Germline CDR1 and CDR2: SGHRS and YFSETQ. The V end lost 5 bases, the J end lost 6 bases, and 12 bases lay between the germline ends. The CDR3 length is 13 residues. The CDR3, as DNA: TGCGCCAGCAGTTTCGGGACACCCAATGAGCAGTTCTTC. Amino acid sequence: CASSFGTPNEQFF.

The genes are TRBV19 and TRBJ2-5; 9 nucleotides align to TRBD1. The CDR3 length is 15 residues. CDR1 is LNHDA and CDR2 is SQIVND in the germline V gene (reference sequence). With V trimmed by 1 base and J by 5 bases, 5 bases remained unmatched. In nucleotides, the CDR3 is TGTGCCAGTAGTATAGTTTTGGGACAGGGTGAGACCCAGTACTTC. Protein sequence: CASSIVLGQGETQYF.

The CDR3 loop is CASSTGLAGGQETQYF. The CDR3 nucleotides are TGCGCCAGCAGCACGGGACTAGCGGGGGGGCAAGAGACCCAGTACTTC. The chain is built from TRBV5-1 and TRBJ2-5; 16 positions agree with TRBD2. The germline CDR1 and CDR2 sequences are SGHRS and YFSETQ. After removal of 4 bases from V and 2 bases from J, the junction contained 2 bases not matched to a gene. The CDR3 is 16 amino acids.

The CDR3 DNA follows: TGTGCCACCAGCTCCCGACTAGCGGGGAGGGATGAGCAGTTCTTC. Its translation is CATSSRLAGRDEQFF. V usage is TRBV15 and J usage is TRBJ2-1; the match to TRBD2 covers 11 bases. Germline CDR1 and CDR2: LNHNV and YYDKDF (reference sequence). The junction had 8 bases not matched to a gene; V was cut back by 5 bases and J by 8 bases. The CDR3 length is 15 residues.

The chain combines TRBV12-3 or TRBV12-4 with TRBJ1-2, with TRBD1 as a possible D gene (5 bases). The CDR3 sequence is 12 residues long. Between the trimmed V and J ends, which lost 6 bases and 6 bases, there was a span of 11 bases. The CDR3 DNA is TGTGCCAGCAGCCAGGGTATCAATGGCTACACCTTC. Translated, it gives CASSQGINGYTF.